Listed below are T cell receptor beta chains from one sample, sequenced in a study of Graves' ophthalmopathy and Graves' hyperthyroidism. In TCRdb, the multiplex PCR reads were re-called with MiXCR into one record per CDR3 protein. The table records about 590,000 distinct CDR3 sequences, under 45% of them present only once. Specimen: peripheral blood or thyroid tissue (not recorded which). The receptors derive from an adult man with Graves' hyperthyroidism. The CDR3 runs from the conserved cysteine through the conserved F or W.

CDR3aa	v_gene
CASSLSFGTGSEDYGYTF	TRBV5-5
CASSYSLGQPNTEAFF	TRBV10-3
CSAYGTGGGNTIYF	TRBV29-1
CASSTSGDMETQYF	TRBV6-5
CASSFASNYGYTF	TRBV11-2
CASSFRGGENTEAFF	TRBV7-9
CASSRRQGTEAFF	TRBV5-1
CAISEGLAGGGYTF	TRBV10-3
CSVIRLDNEQFF	TRBV29-1
CSVSGGVPNYGYTF	TRBV29-1
CASSFSTGGYEQYF	TRBV5-1
CATSDFSERGATDTQYF	TRBV24-1
CASTPTDRGQGYEQYF	TRBV11-1
CASSKGLAGGPSDTQYF	TRBV5-5
CSAKGTSGSGETQYF	TRBV20-1
CASNQRGANYGYTF	TRBV12-3/TRBV12-4
CAISGFQRAERAEAFF	TRBV10-3
CSGTMTGPGYTF	TRBV29-1
CASSLGRGTAYEQYF	TRBV5-8
CASSQGQQDGQPQHF	TRBV4-1
CASSKLMSYEQYF	TRBV6-1
CASSQDGTAGEKLFF	TRBV7-9
CASSLHVRANEKLFF	TRBV7-9
CASNTPGQSYEQYF	TRBV7-8
CASSIGTSGTTGELFF	TRBV7-9
CSASRLINTEAFF	TRBV20-1
CASSGWQNPSNQPQHF	TRBV6-1
CASSQDPGPNEKLFF	TRBV4-2
CSAETSGTGELTDTQYF	TRBV20-1
CASSIGGTSNQPQHF	TRBV19
CASSGIRDRKETQYF	TRBV5-8
CASSIPGQVRGYTF	TRBV7-2
CASSLVPGGSVQPQHF	TRBV11-2
CAIREARDNQPQHF	TRBV10-3
CASAGGGTEAFF	TRBV12-5
CASRATGDVLRKLFF	TRBV6-2/TRBV6-3
CASSQGTGDGYTF	TRBV2
CASSPRFAGANVLTF	TRBV7-2
CASSGRGLYGYTF	TRBV2
CASSIVANSQQETQYF	TRBV19
CASSLVAGSNEQYF	TRBV7-9
CASSPPRFSGELFF	TRBV6-5
CASSGGGRGGTEAFF	TRBV7-9
CASSWSNEKLFF	TRBV12-3/TRBV12-4
CASSRQGGNSPLHF	TRBV4-1
CASSQTLSPGQSYEQYF	TRBV3-1
CSELTPLTIEQYF	TRBV29-1
CAGRTGWNTEAFF	TRBV2
CASSEATETKGQYF	TRBV2
CASSVEGRGDYEQYF	TRBV9
CSVEGPGGVNEQYF	TRBV29-1
CASSEQGATEAF	TRBV2
CSALGRAPGEKLFF	TRBV29-1
CAISDSQGNNQPQHF	TRBV10-3